This T cell receptor (beta chain) was profiled in a study of neurological immune-mediated disorders. Study findings and constraints: None of the CDR3 amino acid sequences of expanded clones recurred across subjects, suggesting private repertoires in all groups.

Germline V gene data show CDR1 as SQVTM and CDR2 as ANQGSEA. V was shortened by 7 bases and J by 1 base, with 13 bases between the two germline ends. CDR3 length equals 14 residues. This clonotype was detected ten times or more. The antigen is not known. Each TCR transcript was tagged with a 10-nucleotide random UMI during 5'RACE. In every sequencing run, more than 170 million TCR-beta sequences were generated from 15-18 subjects. TCRdb called the 5' RACE reads again in MiXCR, with one record for every CDR3 protein. The repertoire holds just over 30,000 distinct CDR3 sequences, with approximately 5.4% as singletons.

Sequenced sample: CD4+ T cells from blood. The chain uses TRBV29-1 and TRBJ2-2, with D possibly being TRBD1 (7 bases). The clonotype was recovered from a woman aged 50 to 60 in good health. The CDR3 DNA is TGCAGCGCCCGGCGGGACAGGAACACCGGGGAGCTGTTTTTT. Its protein product is CSARRDRNTGELFF.